This TCR beta chain was observed in a study of cytomegalovirus exposure and HLA in healthy donors. Study-wide results and limits: Presence/absence analyses assumed roughly uniform sequencing depth across donors. Per published accounts, TCR beta sequences correctly predicted the HLA-A and HLA-B alleles of most subjects. The authors later found HLA-associated TCR beta chains more clonally expanded than equally common others. The study had only CMV serostatus as immune exposure information.

Amplification used 60 Vbeta primers and 13 Jbeta primers. Profiling relied on immunoSEQ multiplex PCR, and the TCRdb table lists in-frame clones only, not all of them. The repertoire holds under 150,000 clones, around 75% seen once, with 2.5% to 3.5% in the top ten. Regarding this clone: As yet, its antigen is unknown.

The CDR3 runs to 14 residues. Trimming removed 0 bases from V and 6 bases from J; junction bases left unmatched: 3. Per germline, CDR1 MGHRA and CDR2 YSYEKL. The rearrangement uses TRBV4-1 and TRBJ2-5; TRBD1 matches at 8 bases. This TCR was sampled from a female donor in good health and CMV-seronegative. Sequencing used PBMCs. The chain's CDR3 is CASSQDRQGKTQYF. In DNA form, the CDR3 reads TGCGCCAGCAGCCAAGACCGACAGGGGAAGACCCAGTACTTC.